The sequence of this TCR beta chain was determined in a study of shared clonotypes between healthy human individuals. This table comes from immunoSEQ multiplex PCR, and its TCRdb copy is limited to in-frame clones, with some not included. The table lists about a million clones, 77% of them singletons. On this clone itself: The sample carries other DNA sequences with the same CDR3.

This CDR3 contains 11 residues. V dropped 5 bases and J dropped 7 bases, with 6 bases sitting between them. Germline V gene sequence: CDR1 MNHEY, CDR2 SVGAGI. This sequence joins TRBV6-5 and TRBJ2-1; no firm D call. The sequenced sample consisted of memory CD4+ T cells from PBMCs. Stated subset: CD45RA-negative fraction. The sequence came from a young man in good health. Some clones in this sample may be carry-over from other donors' samples. This CDR3 is CASSSPNEQFF. For the CDR3, the DNA is TGTGCCAGCAGTAGTCCGAATGAGCAGTTCTTC.